This T cell receptor beta chain was profiled in a study of cytomegalovirus exposure and HLA in healthy donors. Whole-study findings and limits: The study listed under 200 cytomegalovirus-associated TCR beta chains. Per a later analysis, about 15,000 TCR beta sequences showed association with HLA alleles at 0.05 false discovery rate.

Notes on this clone: Its antigen is not known.

This CDR3 is 17 amino acids long. V lost 0 bases, J lost 11 bases, and 12 bases stayed unmatched. CDR1 is MGHRA and CDR2 is YSYEKL in the germline V gene. 13 Jbeta primers and 60 Vbeta primers were used for the PCR. In the original processing: Later, an analysis found around 80 million unique TCR beta chains, and around 12 million of these were shared. TCRdb's table, derived via immunoSEQ multiplex PCR, lists solely in-frame clones and lacks some. The V and J calls and the clone size are those of that table, but D and trimming were determined from the DNA. Found here are 65,000 to 90,000 clones, around three quarters of them singletons; the top ten hold 2.5%.

The material sequenced was PBMCs. The rearrangement joins TRBV4-1 to TRBJ2-1, with 11 bases matching TRBD2. The TCR sequence derives from a man aged 25-45 years in good health and CMV-seronegative. CDR3 loop: CASSQDLPSGGKGKQFF. The CDR3 DNA sequence: TGCGCCAGCAGCCAAGATCTACCTAGCGGGGGGAAAGGGAAGCAGTTCTTC.